The text below deals with one T cell receptor (beta chain). The authors extracted RNA and reverse transcribed it into cDNA as the sequencing template. This table comes from immunoSEQ multiplex PCR, and its TCRdb copy is limited to in-frame clones, with some not included. The table records 150,000 or so clones, around 87% of them present only once. This sample is drawn from a study of CD8+ T cells in alopecia areata. The germline CDR1 and CDR2 sequences are SQVTM and ANQGSEA. The length of the CDR3 is 13 residues. The J segment lost 4 bases and the V segment lost 4 bases, leaving 6 bases of the junction unmatched. Samples from alopecia areata patients were lesional scalp punch biopsies and peripheral blood.

This TCR came from a human donor with alopecia areata. The sequenced sample was CD8+ T cells sorted from blood, obtained at week 0. The V gene is TRBV29-1, the J gene TRBJ1-1, with TRBD1 matching over 7 bases. The CDR3 nucleotides read TGCAGCGTTGTGAGTCAGGGGGGCACTGAAGCTTTCTTT. Translating gives CSVVSQGGTEAFF.